Listed below are T cell receptor beta chains from one sample, sequenced in a study of OX40 agonist ivuxolimab in advanced cancers. Assay: immunoSEQ multiplex PCR; the TCRdb copy retains only in-frame clones and omits some. The sample includes 55,000 to 65,000 clones, about 85% of them seen just once. The specimen comprised CD4+ or CD8+ T cells sorted from blood, sampled in a trial of the OX40 agonist ivuxolimab. Source of these receptors: an adult with an advanced solid tumor such as melanoma, head and neck, liver or kidney cancer. Each CDR3 is given with its conserved first and last residue. Each record gives: J gene, D gene, clone size, V gene, CDR3 DNA, CDR3 protein. The D gene is left open where the match is weak. The size entry is marked missing in some rows and otherwise reads once, few, many or a size class.

j_call: TRBJ1-2
d_call: -
clone_size: -
v_call: TRBV10-1
cdr3_nt: TGCGCCAGCAGTGCCTCCACAGGGAACTATGGCTACACCTTC
cdr3_aa: CASSASTGNYGYTF

j_call: TRBJ2-5
d_call: -
clone_size: -
v_call: TRBV7-7
cdr3_nt: TGTGCTAGCAGCTTGTCGCAGCAAGAGACCCAGTACTTC
cdr3_aa: CASSLSQQETQYF

j_call: TRBJ2-7
d_call: TRBD2
clone_size: -
v_call: TRBV5-4
cdr3_nt: TGTGCCAGCAGCTTGGAGCCTAGCGGGAAATACGAGCAGTACTTC
cdr3_aa: CASSLEPSGKYEQYF

j_call: TRBJ1-4
d_call: -
clone_size: -
v_call: TRBV4-1
cdr3_nt: TGCGCCAGCAGCCAAGATCACCCCAGGGTTTTACAAAATGAAAAACTGTTTTTT
cdr3_aa: CASSQDHPRVLQNEKLFF

j_call: TRBJ2-7
d_call: -
clone_size: -
v_call: TRBV5-6
cdr3_nt: TGTGCCAGCAGCGATTTCCACGAGCAGTACTTC
cdr3_aa: CASSDFHEQYF

j_call: TRBJ2-5
d_call: -
clone_size: -
v_call: TRBV15
cdr3_nt: TGTGCCACCAGCTCGCGATTGGTGCAGGTCGAGACCCAGTACTTC
cdr3_aa: CATSSRLVQVETQYF

j_call: TRBJ2-7
d_call: TRBD2
clone_size: -
v_call: TRBV6-5
cdr3_nt: TGTGCCAGCAGTTTGGAGGGAGGGATCTACGAGCAGTACTTC
cdr3_aa: CASSLEGGIYEQYF

j_call: TRBJ2-2
d_call: -
clone_size: -
v_call: TRBV4-2
cdr3_nt: TGTGCCAGCAGCCAAGAAGTAGCAGCTAACACCGGGGAGCTGTTTTTT
cdr3_aa: CASSQEVAANTGELFF

j_call: TRBJ2-1
d_call: TRBD2
clone_size: -
v_call: TRBV9
cdr3_nt: TGTGCCAGCAGCGGTAGACTAGCGGGAGGGTACAATGAGCAGTTCTTC
cdr3_aa: CASSGRLAGGYNEQFF

j_call: TRBJ2-1
d_call: -
clone_size: few
v_call: TRBV27
cdr3_nt: TGTGCCAGCAGCCCGACCCTGGACAATGAGCAGTTCTTC
cdr3_aa: CASSPTLDNEQFF

j_call: TRBJ2-2
d_call: -
clone_size: few
v_call: TRBV14
cdr3_nt: TGTGCCAGCAGCCAAGTCTGGAGCACCGGGGAGCTGTTTTTT
cdr3_aa: CASSQVWSTGELFF

j_call: TRBJ1-1
d_call: -
clone_size: -
v_call: TRBV6-5
cdr3_nt: TGTGCCAGCAGCGGGGGACAGAACACTGAAGCTTTCTTT
cdr3_aa: CASSGGQNTEAFF

j_call: TRBJ2-5
d_call: -
clone_size: -
v_call: TRBV5-1
cdr3_nt: TGCGCCAGCAGCTTGGACGCCTCGGCCCAGTACTTC
cdr3_aa: CASSLDASAQYF

j_call: TRBJ2-7
d_call: -
clone_size: -
v_call: TRBV27
cdr3_nt: TGTGCCAGCAGTTTATGGGGCTCCTACGAGCAGTACTTC
cdr3_aa: CASSLWGSYEQYF

j_call: TRBJ2-7
d_call: -
clone_size: -
v_call: TRBV28
cdr3_nt: TGTGCCAGCAGCCCCCCCCATTTCTCGACAGATGTCGGTGAGCAGTACTTC
cdr3_aa: CASSPPHFSTDVGEQYF

j_call: TRBJ2-1
d_call: TRBD1
clone_size: -
v_call: TRBV18
cdr3_nt: TGTGCCAGCTCACCACCCGGACAGGGTGACAATGAGCAGTTCTTC
cdr3_aa: CASSPPGQGDNEQFF

j_call: TRBJ2-7
d_call: TRBD1
clone_size: -
v_call: TRBV18
cdr3_nt: TGTGCCAGCTCACTACGGGACAGCTACGAGCAGTACTTC
cdr3_aa: CASSLRDSYEQYF

j_call: TRBJ1-2
d_call: -
clone_size: -
v_call: TRBV28
cdr3_nt: TGTGCCAGCTCGGCCTGGACGGGAGGCTACACCTTC
cdr3_aa: CASSAWTGGYTF

j_call: TRBJ2-2
d_call: -
clone_size: few
v_call: TRBV19
cdr3_nt: TGTGCCAGTAGGACTAGAGCGAACACCGGGGAGCTGTTTTTT
cdr3_aa: CASRTRANTGELFF

j_call: TRBJ2-1
d_call: TRBD2
clone_size: -
v_call: TRBV27
cdr3_nt: TGTGCCAGCAGTCACATAACAGGACTAGCGGGAGAGGTTAATGAGCAGTTCTTC
cdr3_aa: CASSHITGLAGEVNEQFF

j_call: TRBJ2-3
d_call: -
clone_size: -
v_call: TRBV19
cdr3_nt: TGTGCCAGTTCTAGCGTCACAGATACGCAGTATTTT
cdr3_aa: CASSSVTDTQYF

j_call: TRBJ1-1
d_call: TRBD1
clone_size: -
v_call: TRBV18
cdr3_nt: TGTGCCAGCTCACCGAGATTGTCTGGGGACAGGGGGCTCGGGGACACTGAAGCTTTCTTT
cdr3_aa: CASSPRLSGDRGLGDTEAFF

j_call: TRBJ1-5
d_call: -
clone_size: once
v_call: TRBV2
cdr3_nt: TGTGCCAGCAATGAGGGAGACGGGGGCGGGCCCCAGCATTTT
cdr3_aa: CASNEGDGGGPQHF

j_call: TRBJ2-4
d_call: -
clone_size: -
v_call: TRBV18
cdr3_nt: TGTGCCAGCTCACCCCGGGGGCTGGAAAACATTCAGTACTTC
cdr3_aa: CASSPRGLENIQYF

j_call: TRBJ1-2
d_call: -
clone_size: -
v_call: TRBV30
cdr3_nt: TGTGCCTGGAGTGCGGGGAACTATGGCTACACCTTC
cdr3_aa: CAWSAGNYGYTF

j_call: TRBJ1-5
d_call: -
clone_size: -
v_call: TRBV5-5
cdr3_nt: TGTGCCAGCAGCATAGACAGTCTCAATCAGCCCCAGCATTTT
cdr3_aa: CASSIDSLNQPQHF

j_call: TRBJ2-3
d_call: -
clone_size: -
v_call: TRBV7-2
cdr3_nt: TGTGCCAGCAGCTTAGCCGGAAAGAAGACAGATACGCAGTATTTT
cdr3_aa: CASSLAGKKTDTQYF

j_call: TRBJ1-4
d_call: -
clone_size: -
v_call: TRBV19
cdr3_nt: TGTGCCAGTAGTATAGTCGCAGCAACTAATGAAAAACTGTTTTTT
cdr3_aa: CASSIVAATNEKLFF

j_call: TRBJ1-3
d_call: -
clone_size: -
v_call: TRBV9
cdr3_nt: TGTGCCAGCAGCTCAACTGGGGTCTCTGGAAACACCATATATTTT
cdr3_aa: CASSSTGVSGNTIYF

j_call: TRBJ1-3
d_call: -
clone_size: -
v_call: TRBV5-6
cdr3_nt: TGTGCCAGCAGCTTCGGCAGGGGTTGGAACACCATATATTTT
cdr3_aa: CASSFGRGWNTIYF

j_call: TRBJ1-1
d_call: -
clone_size: -
v_call: TRBV5-1
cdr3_nt: TGCGCCAGCAGCTTGACGGTGAACACTGAAGCTTTCTTT
cdr3_aa: CASSLTVNTEAFF

j_call: TRBJ1-6
d_call: -
clone_size: -
v_call: TRBV7-9
cdr3_nt: TGTGCCAGCAGCCGGGAGACAGAATCACCCCTCCACTTT
cdr3_aa: CASSRETESPLHF

j_call: TRBJ2-3
d_call: -
clone_size: -
v_call: TRBV7-9
cdr3_nt: TGTGCCAGCAGCCAGCGGCCCACAGATACGCAGTATTTT
cdr3_aa: CASSQRPTDTQYF

j_call: TRBJ1-2
d_call: -
clone_size: -
v_call: TRBV13
cdr3_nt: TGTGCCAGCAGCTATGACCCGGGCTATGGCTACACCTTC
cdr3_aa: CASSYDPGYGYTF

j_call: TRBJ1-1
d_call: -
clone_size: -
v_call: TRBV6-6
cdr3_nt: TGTGCCAGCCGGACAGACATGAACACTGAAGCTTTCTTT
cdr3_aa: CASRTDMNTEAFF

j_call: TRBJ2-5
d_call: -
clone_size: -
v_call: TRBV2
cdr3_nt: TGTGCCAGCAGTGAGCTGAGGCCGGGAGAGACCCAGTACTTC
cdr3_aa: CASSELRPGETQYF

j_call: TRBJ2-5
d_call: -
clone_size: -
v_call: TRBV6-1
cdr3_nt: TGTGCCAGTCCCGGTCGGTCAGGGGAAGAGACCCAGTACTTC
cdr3_aa: CASPGRSGEETQYF

j_call: TRBJ2-7
d_call: -
clone_size: -
v_call: TRBV6-7
cdr3_nt: TGTGCCAGCAGTTACGTCGGGTTCTCCGAAATCTACGAGCAGTACTTC
cdr3_aa: CASSYVGFSEIYEQYF

j_call: TRBJ2-7
d_call: -
clone_size: -
v_call: TRBV6-5
cdr3_nt: TGTGCCAGCAGTTATCCCAGGGGCGAGCAGTACTTC
cdr3_aa: CASSYPRGEQYF

j_call: TRBJ1-2
d_call: -
clone_size: -
v_call: TRBV5-1
cdr3_nt: TGCGCCAGCGGGGCGGGATCGGCTAACTATGGCTACACCTTC
cdr3_aa: CASGAGSANYGYTF

j_call: TRBJ1-4
d_call: -
clone_size: -
v_call: TRBV5-1
cdr3_nt: TGCGCCAGCAGCCCTCATGGAGGGGCTAATGAAAAACTGTTTTTT
cdr3_aa: CASSPHGGANEKLFF

j_call: TRBJ1-1
d_call: -
clone_size: -
v_call: TRBV2
cdr3_nt: TGTGCCAGCAGTAGCTCGGGCCCGACTGAAGCTTTCTTT
cdr3_aa: CASSSSGPTEAFF

j_call: TRBJ1-6
d_call: TRBD1
clone_size: -
v_call: TRBV28
cdr3_nt: TGTGCCAGCAGTAGCGGACAGGGCGTCTCCTATAATTCACCCCTCCACTTT
cdr3_aa: CASSSGQGVSYNSPLHF

j_call: TRBJ2-1
d_call: -
clone_size: -
v_call: TRBV25-1
cdr3_nt: TGTGCCAGCCTTGAGGCGGGGAAAGATAATGAGCAGTTCTTC
cdr3_aa: CASLEAGKDNEQFF

j_call: TRBJ1-2
d_call: -
clone_size: -
v_call: TRBV28
cdr3_nt: TGTGCCAGCAGATCCCCCGGGGAGAGCTACACCTTC
cdr3_aa: CASRSPGESYTF

j_call: TRBJ2-5
d_call: -
clone_size: -
v_call: TRBV18
cdr3_nt: TGTGCCAGCTCACCACCCGCAGTGCTGGAGACCCAGTACTTC
cdr3_aa: CASSPPAVLETQYF

j_call: TRBJ2-7
d_call: -
clone_size: -
v_call: TRBV7-6
cdr3_nt: TGTGCCAGCAGCCCCCAAGGGGGGGCCTACGAGCAGTACTTC
cdr3_aa: CASSPQGGAYEQYF

j_call: TRBJ2-4
d_call: -
clone_size: -
v_call: TRBV5-8
cdr3_nt: TGTGCCAGCAGCTTGGGGGACATTCAGTACTTC
cdr3_aa: CASSLGDIQYF